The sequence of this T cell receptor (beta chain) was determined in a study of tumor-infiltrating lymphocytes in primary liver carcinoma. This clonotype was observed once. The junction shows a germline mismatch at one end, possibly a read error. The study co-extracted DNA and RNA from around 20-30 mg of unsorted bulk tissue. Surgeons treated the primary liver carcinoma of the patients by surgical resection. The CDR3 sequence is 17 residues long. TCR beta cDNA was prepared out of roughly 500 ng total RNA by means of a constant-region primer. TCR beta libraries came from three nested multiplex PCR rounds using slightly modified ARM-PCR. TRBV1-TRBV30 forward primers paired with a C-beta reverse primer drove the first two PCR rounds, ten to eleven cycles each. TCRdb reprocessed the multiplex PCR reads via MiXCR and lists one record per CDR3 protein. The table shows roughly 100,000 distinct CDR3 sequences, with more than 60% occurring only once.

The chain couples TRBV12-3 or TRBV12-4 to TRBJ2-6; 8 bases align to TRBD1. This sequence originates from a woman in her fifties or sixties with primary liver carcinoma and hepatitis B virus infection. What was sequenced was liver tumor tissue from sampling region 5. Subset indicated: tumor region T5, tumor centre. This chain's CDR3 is CASSPEQGVSVANLLTF. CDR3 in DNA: TGTGCCAGCAGTCCGGAACAGGGGGTATCTGTGGCCAACCTCCTGACTTTC.